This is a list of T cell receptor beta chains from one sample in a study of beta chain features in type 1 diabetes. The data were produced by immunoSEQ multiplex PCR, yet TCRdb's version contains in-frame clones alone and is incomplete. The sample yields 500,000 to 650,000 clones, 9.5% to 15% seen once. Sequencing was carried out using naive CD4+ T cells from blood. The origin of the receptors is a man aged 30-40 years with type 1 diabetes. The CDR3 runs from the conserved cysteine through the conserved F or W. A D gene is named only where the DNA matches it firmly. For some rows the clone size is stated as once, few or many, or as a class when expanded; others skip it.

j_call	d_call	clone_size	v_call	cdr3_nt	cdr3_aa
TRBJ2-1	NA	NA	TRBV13	TGTGCCAGCAGCTTACTGAGGGGGACCTACAATGAGCAGTTCTTC	CASSLLRGTYNEQFF
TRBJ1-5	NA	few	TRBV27	TGTGCCAGCAGTTCGTGGGGGGTTAGCAATCAGCCCCAGCATTTT	CASSSWGVSNQPQHF
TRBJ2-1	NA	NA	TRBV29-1	TGCAGCGTTGAAAGGGGGGCCACAGACGAGCAGTTCTTC	CSVERGATDEQFF
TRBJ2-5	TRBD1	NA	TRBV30	TGTGCCTGGAGTCCCGGGACAGATACGGGGACCCAGTACTTC	CAWSPGTDTGTQYF
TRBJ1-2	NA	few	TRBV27	TGTGCCAGCAGGGCTCCAGGGGACTATGGCTACACCTTC	CASRAPGDYGYTF
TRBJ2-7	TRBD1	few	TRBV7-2	TGTGCCAGCAGCTTAGGACAGGGGGTCGAGCAGTACTTC	CASSLGQGVEQYF
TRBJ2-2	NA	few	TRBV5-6	TGTGCCAGCAGCTCCCACACCGGGGAGCTGTTTTTT	CASSSHTGELFF
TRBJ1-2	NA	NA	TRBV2	TGTGCCAGCCAGGGTTCGGGGGAAGGCTACACCTTC	CASQGSGEGYTF
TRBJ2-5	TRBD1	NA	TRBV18	TGTGCCAGCTCGCGGACAGGGTTCTACCAAGAGACCCAGTACTTC	CASSRTGFYQETQYF
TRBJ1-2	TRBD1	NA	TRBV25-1	TGTGCCAGCAGTGATTCTCTGACAGGGACCTATGGCTACACCTTC	CASSDSLTGTYGYTF
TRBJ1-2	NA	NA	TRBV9	TGTGCCAGCAGCGTAGAAGGGGGGAATGGCTACACCTTC	CASSVEGGNGYTF
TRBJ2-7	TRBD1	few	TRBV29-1	TGCAGCGTTGGAGGCACAGGGGCCTCCTACGAGCAGTACTTC	CSVGGTGASYEQYF
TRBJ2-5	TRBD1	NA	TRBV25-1	TGTGCCAGCAGTGCAACCCAGGGGGATGGGGAGACCCAGTACTTC	CASSATQGDGETQYF
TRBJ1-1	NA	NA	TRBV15	TGTGCCACCAGCAGAGATTATGAGGAGCTCGCTTTCTTT	CATSRDYEELAFF
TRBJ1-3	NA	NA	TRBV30	TGTGCCTGGAGGGACCCACAGCGATTCTCTGGAAACACCATATATTTT	CAWRDPQRFSGNTIYF
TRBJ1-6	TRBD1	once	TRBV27	TGTGCCAGCAGTACTGCGGGACAGGTGGCTTCACCCCTCCACTTT	CASSTAGQVASPLHF
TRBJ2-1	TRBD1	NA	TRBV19	TGTGCCAGTACCCTAGGGGGCAGATACAATGAGCAGTTCTTC	CASTLGGRYNEQFF